These T cell receptor beta chains were read from a single sample in a study of OX40 agonist ivuxolimab in advanced cancers. Clones were sequenced by immunoSEQ multiplex PCR, and TCRdb holds only the in-frame ones, with some missing. The sample gives some 60,000 clones, 91% of which show up once; around 15% is in the top ten. Sample: CD4+ or CD8+ T cells sorted from blood, taken in a trial of the OX40 agonist ivuxolimab. The source of these receptors is an adult with an advanced solid tumor such as melanoma, head and neck, liver or kidney cancer. Each CDR3 is given with its conserved first and last residue. D genes are given only for firm matches. Some rows have no size entry. The others give once, few or many, or a class for an expanded clone.

D gene | clone size | J gene | V gene | CDR3 DNA | CDR3 protein
TRBD2 | . | TRBJ2-3 | TRBV18 | TGTGCCAGCTCACCAGTAATAGCGGGCCACACAGATACGCAGTATTTT | CASSPVIAGHTDTQYF
. | . | TRBJ2-3 | TRBV9 | TGTGCCAGCAGCGTATTCGGTGTGGCAGATACGCAGTATTTT | CASSVFGVADTQYF
. | . | TRBJ2-7 | TRBV5-6 | TGTGCCAGCAGCTTGTGGGCAGGGGTCCACGAGCAGTACTTC | CASSLWAGVHEQYF
. | . | TRBJ1-5 | TRBV28 | TGTGCCAGCAGCCGAGGTCGGCCCCAGCATTTT | CASSRGRPQHF
. | . | TRBJ1-2 | TRBV6-5 | TGTGCCAGCAGTCAGACCGACGGAGTCTATGGCTACATCTTC | CASSQTDGVYGYIF
TRBD1 | once | TRBJ1-4 | TRBV9 | TGTGCCAGCAGCGAGGCCCTTTGGGACAGGAATGAAAAACTGTTTTTT | CASSEALWDRNEKLFF
TRBD2 | . | TRBJ2-7 | TRBV7-3 | TGTGCCAGCAGCCTGTCCAGGGAGGGCGAGCAGTACTTC | CASSLSREGEQYF
. | once | TRBJ1-5 | TRBV7-9 | TGTGCCAGCAGCTTAACAGGTCGGGATCAGCCCCAGCATTTT | CASSLTGRDQPQHF
TRBD2 | . | TRBJ2-7 | TRBV5-1 | TGCGCCAGCAGCTTGGTTAGCGGGTCGACCTACGAGCAGTACTTC | CASSLVSGSTYEQYF
TRBD2 | . | TRBJ2-3 | TRBV5-1 | TGCGCCAGCAGCTGGCTAGCGGACCCTAGCACAGATACGCAGTATTTT | CASSWLADPSTDTQYF
. | . | TRBJ2-6 | TRBV6-4 | TGTGCCAGCAGTGATACGGGGAAAGGTGGGGCCAACGTCCTGACTTTC | CASSDTGKGGANVLTF
. | . | TRBJ1-5 | TRBV28 | TGTGCCAGCAGTTTGCGACCTCACCGGGACCAGCATTTT | CASSLRPHRDQHF
TRBD2 | . | TRBJ2-2 | TRBV11-3 | TGTGCCAGCAGCCTAGAGGCGGGAGGCCCAACCACCGGGGAGCTGTTTTTT | CASSLEAGGPTTGELFF
. | . | TRBJ1-5 | TRBV28 | TGTGCCAGCAGTTCTGCTGGGGCTCGACAGCCCCAGCATTTT | CASSSAGARQPQHF
TRBD1 | . | TRBJ2-7 | TRBV10-1 | TGCGCCAGCAGTGACACCGGGACAGGGAGGTACGAGCAGTACTTC | CASSDTGTGRYEQYF
TRBD2 | . | TRBJ2-3 | TRBV6-1 | TGTGCCACCAGAGGGGGGACTAGCGGGAATACGCAGTATTTT | CATRGGTSGNTQYF
TRBD2 | . | TRBJ2-7 | TRBV18 | TGTGCCAGCTCACCAGAGCGGGGGGCCTACGAGCAGTACTTC | CASSPERGAYEQYF
TRBD1 | . | TRBJ1-4 | TRBV5-1 | TGCGCCAGCAGCGGACAGGGCCGGGAAAAACTGTTTTTT | CASSGQGREKLFF
. | . | TRBJ2-2 | TRBV7-3 | TGTGCCAGCAGCTTAACTCCCCTGGCCGGGGAGCTGTTTTTT | CASSLTPLAGELFF
TRBD2 | . | TRBJ2-3 | TRBV27 | TGTGCCAGCAGTTTATCATCTGGGACTAGCGGGAGGGCCGCGGGTACGCAGTATTTT | CASSLSSGTSGRAAGTQYF
. | . | TRBJ2-1 | TRBV28 | TGTGCCAGCAGTTTGGGTGGGGGACTTAATGAGCAGTTCTTC | CASSLGGGLNEQFF
TRBD2 | . | TRBJ2-6 | TRBV7-3 | TGTGCCAGCAGGCGACTAGCGGGAAATTCTGGGGCCAACGTCCTGACTTTC | CASRRLAGNSGANVLTF
. | once | TRBJ2-5 | TRBV5-4 | TGTGCCAGCAGCTTGTCGGGGACAGAGACCCAGTACTTC | CASSLSGTETQYF
. | few | TRBJ2-2 | TRBV5-6 | TGTGCCAGCAGCCCCGAGGCCCTCAGGGGGGAGCTGTTTTTT | CASSPEALRGELFF
. | . | TRBJ2-5 | TRBV29-1 | TGCAGCGTTGAAGCTGCTCGGCGGCAGGAGACCCAGTACTTC | CSVEAARRQETQYF
. | . | TRBJ1-5 | TRBV7-9 | TGTGCCAGCAGCTTAGGGGGAGGGGGAGCAGGGCCCCAGCATTTT | CASSLGGGGAGPQHF
. | . | TRBJ2-1 | TRBV11-1 | TGTGCCAGCAGCTTAGGGCCTAACAATGAGCAGTTCTTC | CASSLGPNNEQFF
. | . | TRBJ2-4 | TRBV7-9 | TGTGCCAGCAGCGAAACGATGGGCATTCAGTACTTC | CASSETMGIQYF
. | . | TRBJ2-1 | TRBV11-2 | TGTGCCAGCAGCTTAGACGGCTCCTACAATGAGCAGTTCTTC | CASSLDGSYNEQFF
. | . | TRBJ1-1 | TRBV11-3 | TGTGCCAGCAGCCTTGTGAGGTGGGGGAACACTGAAGCTTTCTTT | CASSLVRWGNTEAFF
. | . | TRBJ1-6 | TRBV27 | TGTGCCAGCAGTAGTCCGCTGTATAATTCACCCCTCCACTTT | CASSSPLYNSPLHF
TRBD2 | . | TRBJ2-7 | TRBV30 | TGTGCCTGGTCTAGCGGGAGGATCTACGAGCAGTACTTC | CAWSSGRIYEQYF
TRBD2 | . | TRBJ2-7 | TRBV28 | TGTGCCAGCACCCTTCCCTTAGCGGGCCCTTCCTACGAGCAGTACTTC | CASTLPLAGPSYEQYF
TRBD2 | . | TRBJ2-1 | TRBV7-2 | TGTGCCAGCAGCTTATCCCCAGCGGGAGGCAATGAGCAGTTCTTC | CASSLSPAGGNEQFF
. | once | TRBJ2-3 | TRBV10-3 | TGTGCCACCATGGCACAGGGAAGCACAGATACGCAGTATTTT | CATMAQGSTDTQYF
TRBD2 | once | TRBJ2-1 | TRBV7-3 | TGTGCCAGCAGCTCCGGACTAGCGGGAGCCGGTGAGCAGTTCTTC | CASSSGLAGAGEQFF
. | . | TRBJ1-2 | TRBV28 | TGTGCCAGCAGTTTCTCGAGGTCTAACTATGGCTACACCTTC | CASSFSRSNYGYTF
. | . | TRBJ2-7 | TRBV5-1 | TGCGCCAGCAGCTTGGTTCCTAGCGATGGGGAACTGGGCGAGCAGTACTTC | CASSLVPSDGELGEQYF
. | . | TRBJ1-5 | TRBV5-5 | TGTGCCAGCAGCTTGCGGCCAGACACCCAGCCCCAGCATTTT | CASSLRPDTQPQHF
TRBD1 | . | TRBJ1-2 | TRBV4-3 | TGCGCCAGCAGCCAAACAGGGGGCCTCTATGGCTACACCTTC | CASSQTGGLYGYTF
. | . | TRBJ2-5 | TRBV28 | TGTGCCAGCAGTTTTCGAGAGACCCAGTACTTC | CASSFRETQYF
. | . | TRBJ2-7 | TRBV7-9 | TGTGCCAGCAGCCGATACTACGAGCAGTACTTC | CASSRYYEQYF
TRBD1 | . | TRBJ1-1 | TRBV6-1 | TGTGCCAGCAGTTCAGGGGGTTTGAACACTGAAGCTTTCTTT | CASSSGGLNTEAFF
. | . | TRBJ2-3 | TRBV5-1 | TGCGCCAGCAGCTTGGGACCGGGAACAGATACGCAGTATTTT | CASSLGPGTDTQYF
TRBD2 | . | TRBJ2-7 | TRBV5-4 | TGTGCCAGCAGCCTGGGGACTAGCGGGAAATACCACGAGCAGTACTTC | CASSLGTSGKYHEQYF
. | . | TRBJ2-1 | TRBV7-8 | TGTGCCAGCAGCTTGGGTCAGGGGTCTTCCTACAATGAGCAGTTCTTC | CASSLGQGSSYNEQFF
. | . | TRBJ2-7 | TRBV27 | TGTGCCAGCAGCAACCTCGGGGGATACTACGAGCAGTACTTC | CASSNLGGYYEQYF
TRBD1 | once | TRBJ1-5 | TRBV2 | TGTGCCAGCAGTGAACCGGGGGACAGACAGCCCCAGCATTTT | CASSEPGDRQPQHF
TRBD2 | . | TRBJ2-5 | TRBV6-1 | TGTGCCAGCAGTCCCCAGCGGGAGACGGCCCAGTACTTC | CASSPQRETAQYF
TRBD1 | . | TRBJ2-7 | TRBV27 | TGTGCCAGCAGTTTGTATCGGGACAGGGAGTACGAGCAGTACTTC | CASSLYRDREYEQYF
. | once | TRBJ2-1 | TRBV6-5 | TGTGCCAGCAGTTACTCGAGCAGGGGCAACAATGAGCAGTTCTTC | CASSYSSRGNNEQFF
TRBD1 | once | TRBJ2-7 | TRBV4-3 | TGCGCCAGCAGCCAAGGATCAGGGGGATCCTACGAGCAGTACTTC | CASSQGSGGSYEQYF
. | . | TRBJ2-3 | TRBV6-1 | TGTGCCAGCGGTGAAACAGATACGCAGTATTTT | CASGETDTQYF
. | . | TRBJ2-2 | TRBV5-4 | TGTGCCAGCAGCCAAATAGCTAGGAGACCGGGCACCGGGGAGCTGTTTTTT | CASSQIARRPGTGELFF
TRBD1 | . | TRBJ1-1 | TRBV7-3 | TGTGCCAGCAGTCGGGACAGCACCATCACTGAAGCTTTCTTT | CASSRDSTITEAFF
. | . | TRBJ1-1 | TRBV7-2 | TGTGCCAGCAGCCCCCCGGGCCCCACTTCTTTCTTT | CASSPPGPTSFF
. | . | TRBJ2-3 | TRBV30 | TGTGCCTGGAGTGTGTTACCAGATACGCAGTATTTT | CAWSVLPDTQYF